This TCR beta chain is from a study of OX40 agonist ivuxolimab in advanced cancers. Measured with immunoSEQ multiplex PCR; TCRdb has only the in-frame clones, and not every one. The table records some 110,000 clones, just over 90% of them present only once. This clone came up a few times. The antigen remains undetermined. General study findings and limits: Among the lowest peripheral clonal expansion occurred in 0.1-3.0 mg/kg partial responders.

This receptor was identified in an adult with an advanced solid tumor such as melanoma, head and neck, liver or kidney cancer. The sample was CD4+ or CD8+ T cells sorted from blood, taken in a trial of the OX40 agonist ivuxolimab.

CDR3 bases: TGTGCCAGCAGCGCACGGACTAGCGGGAGTTACTCCTACGAGCAGTACTTC. Translated, it gives CASSARTSGSYSYEQYF. The V and J genes are TRBV7-2 and TRBJ2-7, with TRBD2 matching over 13 bases. Unmatched junction bases numbered 7, after V lost 5 bases and J lost 0 bases. The CDR3 is 17 residues long. From germline, CDR1 is SGHTA and CDR2 FQGNSA. Based on the CDR3 plus reference TRBV7-2 and TRBJ2-7, the full variable domain is GAGVSQSPSNKVTEKGKDVELRCDPISGHTALYWYRQSLGQGLEFLIYFQGNSAPDKSGLPSDRFSAERTGGSVSTLTIQRTQQEDSAVYLCASSARTSGSYSYEQYFGPGTRLTVT.